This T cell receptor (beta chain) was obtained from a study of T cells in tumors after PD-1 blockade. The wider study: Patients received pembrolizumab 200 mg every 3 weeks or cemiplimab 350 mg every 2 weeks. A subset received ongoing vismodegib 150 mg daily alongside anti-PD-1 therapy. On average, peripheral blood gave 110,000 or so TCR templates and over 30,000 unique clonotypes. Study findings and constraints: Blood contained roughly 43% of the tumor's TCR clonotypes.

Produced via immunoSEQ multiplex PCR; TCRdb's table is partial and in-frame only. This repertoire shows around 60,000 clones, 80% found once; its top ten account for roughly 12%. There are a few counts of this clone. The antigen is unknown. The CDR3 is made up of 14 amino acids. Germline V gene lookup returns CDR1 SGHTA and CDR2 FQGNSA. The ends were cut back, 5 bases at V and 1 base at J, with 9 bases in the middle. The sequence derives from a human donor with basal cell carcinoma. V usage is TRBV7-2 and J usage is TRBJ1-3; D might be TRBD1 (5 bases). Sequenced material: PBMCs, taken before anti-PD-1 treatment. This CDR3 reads CASSPGNSGNTIYF. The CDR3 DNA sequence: TGTGCCAGCAGCCCAGGGAATTCTGGAAACACCATATATTTT. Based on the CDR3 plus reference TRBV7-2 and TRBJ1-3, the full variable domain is GAGVSQSPSNKVTEKGKDVELRCDPISGHTALYWYRQSLGQGLEFLIYFQGNSAPDKSGLPSDRFSAERTGGSVSTLTIQRTQQEDSAVYLCASSPGNSGNTIYFGEGSWLTVV.